The rows below give T cell receptor beta chains drawn from one sample of a study of T cells in Graves' hyperthyroidism and ophthalmopathy. TCRdb independently ran MiXCR on the multiplex PCR reads; one entry per CDR3 protein. Counted here are hundreds of thousands of distinct CDR3 sequences, 11% to 15% occurring once; the ten biggest clones make up 10% to 13%. Sample: blood. The receptors come from a woman aged 18-30 years with Graves' hyperthyroidism. The CDR3 runs from the conserved cysteine through the conserved F or W.

CDR3 protein | J gene | CDR3 length | V gene
CASTTTGELFF | TRBJ2-2 | 11 | TRBV7-6
CASSQTLAGGGETQYF | TRBJ2-5 | 16 | TRBV14
CASSPDRSKAFF | TRBJ1-1 | 12 | TRBV6-1
CASSLTSTNYEQYF | TRBJ2-7 | 14 | TRBV7-2
CASSWEGSYEQYF | TRBJ2-7 | 13 | TRBV7-6
CAWSGRGPKAFF | TRBJ1-1 | 12 | TRBV30
CASSFEIAGGDTQYF | TRBJ2-3 | 15 | TRBV7-8
CASSLGGALAGYTF | TRBJ1-2 | 14 | TRBV11-2
CASSLGSGQGIVGEQYF | TRBJ2-7 | 17 | TRBV5-6
CASSRFPDRGRLDYGYTF | TRBJ1-2 | 18 | TRBV19
CAGSPSRTSGSWEQYF | TRBJ2-7 | 16 | TRBV6-2/TRBV6-3
CASNPWGQGNTGELFF | TRBJ2-2 | 16 | TRBV5-1
CASSLGRPYQETQYF | TRBJ2-5 | 15 | TRBV13
CASSSGQSDTQYF | TRBJ2-3 | 13 | TRBV2
CASSPRDASGASVLTF | TRBJ2-6 | 16 | TRBV12-3/TRBV12-4
CSARVIDRGETQYF | TRBJ2-5 | 14 | TRBV20-1
CASRDDRGVEKLFF | TRBJ1-4 | 14 | TRBV12-3/TRBV12-4
CASSPRTDTTFSSGANVLTF | TRBJ2-6 | 20 | TRBV27
CATSRGGQGGLNTEAFF | TRBJ1-1 | 17 | TRBV15
CASSQDPSPGFGTGAPTGELFF | TRBJ2-2 | 22 | TRBV14
CSATPGSRSSPYNEQFF | TRBJ2-1 | 17 | TRBV20-1
CASSLEGFGAFF | TRBJ1-1 | 12 | TRBV28
CASSLLPVTDTQYF | TRBJ2-3 | 14 | TRBV28
CAISGTSGANTGELFF | TRBJ2-2 | 16 | TRBV10-3
CASSPTGSKNIQYF | TRBJ2-4 | 14 | TRBV11-3
CSAPEPGTGFGEQFF | TRBJ2-1 | 15 | TRBV20-1
CASSFRDPRQFF | TRBJ2-1 | 12 | TRBV11-2
CAWSVGGNPSYEQYF | TRBJ2-7 | 15 | TRBV30
CASSYQGAMGEKLFF | TRBJ1-4 | 15 | TRBV11-3
CASSLGHSRDRVYEQYF | TRBJ2-7 | 17 | TRBV11-2
CASSLPGPRVGYTF | TRBJ1-2 | 14 | TRBV28
CASKMGTSRTYEQYF | TRBJ2-7 | 15 | TRBV28
CASSDPRASGYNEQFF | TRBJ2-1 | 16 | TRBV2
CASSSRTSGSFNEQFF | TRBJ2-1 | 16 | TRBV6-2/TRBV6-3
CASSLTRAESGELFF | TRBJ2-2 | 15 | TRBV7-2
CASRQDPTGVETQYF | TRBJ2-5 | 15 | TRBV5-5
CSVDVRDRAQETQYF | TRBJ2-5 | 15 | TRBV29-1
CASSLGQKTISPQHF | TRBJ1-5 | 15 | TRBV7-9
CASSRLGELFF | TRBJ2-2 | 11 | TRBV3-1
CATSAGGAKNTEAFF | TRBJ1-1 | 15 | TRBV24-1